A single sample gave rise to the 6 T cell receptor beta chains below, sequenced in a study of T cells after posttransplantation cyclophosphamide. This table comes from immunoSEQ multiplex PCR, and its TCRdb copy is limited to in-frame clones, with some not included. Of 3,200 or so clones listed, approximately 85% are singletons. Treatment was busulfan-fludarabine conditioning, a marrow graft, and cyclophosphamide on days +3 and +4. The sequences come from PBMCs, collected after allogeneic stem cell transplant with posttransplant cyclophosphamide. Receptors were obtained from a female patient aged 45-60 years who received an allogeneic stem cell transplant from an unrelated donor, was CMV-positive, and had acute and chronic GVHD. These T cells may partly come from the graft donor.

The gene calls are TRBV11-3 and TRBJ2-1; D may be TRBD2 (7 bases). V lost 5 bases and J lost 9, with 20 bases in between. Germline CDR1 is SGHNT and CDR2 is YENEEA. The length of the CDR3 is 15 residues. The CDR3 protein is CASSPTPVGGREQFF. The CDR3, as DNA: TGTGCCAGCAGCCCTACCCCGGTGGGGGGGCGTGAGCAGTTCTTC.

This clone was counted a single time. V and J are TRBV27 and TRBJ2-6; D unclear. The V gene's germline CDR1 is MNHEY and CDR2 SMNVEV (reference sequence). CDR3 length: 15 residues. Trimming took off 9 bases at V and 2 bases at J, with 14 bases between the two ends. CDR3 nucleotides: TGTGCCAGTAGAAAAATGGGCCCTGGGGCCAACGTCCTGACTTTC. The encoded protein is CASRKMGPGANVLTF.

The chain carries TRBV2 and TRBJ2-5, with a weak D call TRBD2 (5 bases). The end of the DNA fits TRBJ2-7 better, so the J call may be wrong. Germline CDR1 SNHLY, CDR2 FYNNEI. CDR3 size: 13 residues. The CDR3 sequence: CASSQTLVYEQYF. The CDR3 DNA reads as TGTGCCAGCAGCCAGACACTAGTCTACGAGCAGTACTTC.

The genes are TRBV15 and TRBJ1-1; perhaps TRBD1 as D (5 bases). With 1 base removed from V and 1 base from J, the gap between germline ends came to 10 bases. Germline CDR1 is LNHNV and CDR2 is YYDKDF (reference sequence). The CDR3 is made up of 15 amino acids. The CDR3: CATSRVARANTEAFF. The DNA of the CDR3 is TGTGCCACCAGCAGAGTTGCCAGGGCGAACACTGAAGCTTTCTTT. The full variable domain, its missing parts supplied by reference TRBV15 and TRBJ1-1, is DAMVIQNPRYQVTQFGKPVTLSCSQTLNHNVMYWYQQKSSQAPKLLFHYYDKDFNNEADTPDNFQSRRPNTSFCFLDIRSPGLGDTAMYLCATSRVARANTEAFFGQGTRLTVV.

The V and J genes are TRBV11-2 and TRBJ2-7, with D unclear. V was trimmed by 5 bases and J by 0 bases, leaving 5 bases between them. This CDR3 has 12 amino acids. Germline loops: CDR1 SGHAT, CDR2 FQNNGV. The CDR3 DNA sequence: TGTGCCAGCAGCCCCAGCTCCTACGAGCAGTACTTC. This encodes CASSPSSYEQYF.

CDR3 sequence: CASSQYNGGSGAPYEQYF. The CDR3 region has the DNA TGCGCCAGCAGCCAATACAATGGAGGCAGCGGGGCCCCCTACGAGCAGTACTTC. The rearrangement joins TRBV4-1 to TRBJ2-7; 7 bases fit TRBD2. CDR1 is MGHRA, CDR2 YSYEKL, per germline. The CDR3 runs 18 residues. Unmatched junction bases numbered 15, after V lost 2 bases and J lost 2 bases.